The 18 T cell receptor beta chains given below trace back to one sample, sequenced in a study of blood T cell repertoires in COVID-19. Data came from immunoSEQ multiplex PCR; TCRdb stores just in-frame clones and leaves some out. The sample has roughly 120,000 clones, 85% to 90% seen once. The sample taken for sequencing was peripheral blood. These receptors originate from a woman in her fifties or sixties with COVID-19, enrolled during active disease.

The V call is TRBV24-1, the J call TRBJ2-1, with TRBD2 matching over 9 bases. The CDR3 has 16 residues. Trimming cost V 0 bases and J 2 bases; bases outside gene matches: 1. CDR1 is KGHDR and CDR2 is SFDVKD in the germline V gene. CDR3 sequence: CATSDLAGGPYNEQFF. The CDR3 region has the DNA TGTGCCACCAGTGATTTGGCGGGGGGGCCCTACAATGAGCAGTTCTTC.

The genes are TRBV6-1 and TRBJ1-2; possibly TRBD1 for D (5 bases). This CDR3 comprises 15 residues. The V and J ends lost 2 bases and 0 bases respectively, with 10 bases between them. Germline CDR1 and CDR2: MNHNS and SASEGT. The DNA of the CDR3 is TGTGCCAGCAGTGAAAGGACACGAGCTAACTATGGCTACACCTTC. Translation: CASSERTRANYGYTF.

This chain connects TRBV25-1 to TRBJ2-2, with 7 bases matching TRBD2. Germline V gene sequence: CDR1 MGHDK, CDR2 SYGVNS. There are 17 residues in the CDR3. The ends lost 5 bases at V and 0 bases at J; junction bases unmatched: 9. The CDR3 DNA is TGTGCCAGCAGTAAATCGGGCGGGGGTACGAACACCGGGGAGCTGTTTTTT. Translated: CASSKSGGGTNTGELFF.

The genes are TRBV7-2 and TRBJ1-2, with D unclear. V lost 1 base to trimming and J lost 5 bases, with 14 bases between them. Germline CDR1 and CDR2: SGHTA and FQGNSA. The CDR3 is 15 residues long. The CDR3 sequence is CASSLVSEGSYGYTF. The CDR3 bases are TGTGCCAGCAGCTTAGTGTCTGAAGGGAGTTATGGCTACACCTTC.

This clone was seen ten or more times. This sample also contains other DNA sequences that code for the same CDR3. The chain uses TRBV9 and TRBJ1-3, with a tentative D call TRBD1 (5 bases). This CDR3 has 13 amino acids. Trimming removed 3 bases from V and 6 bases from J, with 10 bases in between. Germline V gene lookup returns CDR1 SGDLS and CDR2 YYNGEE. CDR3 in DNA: TGTGCCAGCAGCGAGGGACTCGAAAACACCATATATTTT. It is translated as CASSEGLENTIYF.

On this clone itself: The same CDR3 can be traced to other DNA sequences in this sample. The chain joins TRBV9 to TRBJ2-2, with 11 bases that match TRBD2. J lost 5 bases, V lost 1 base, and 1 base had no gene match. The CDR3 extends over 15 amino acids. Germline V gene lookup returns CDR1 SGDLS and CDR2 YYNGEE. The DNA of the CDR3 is TGTGCCAGCAGCGTACTAGCGGGGGGTACCGGGGAGCTGTTTTTT. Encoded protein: CASSVLAGGTGELFF.

CDR3 DNA sequence: TGTGCCAGCAGCTTAACAGGGAGGGGCACTGAAGCTTTCTTT. Translation gives CASSLTGRGTEAFF. This chain uses TRBV7-3 with TRBJ1-1; D possibly corresponds to TRBD1 (5 bases). Germline V lookup: CDR1 SGHTA, CDR2 FQGTGA. The CDR3 spans 14 residues. V lost 0 bases and J lost 4, with 9 bases in between.

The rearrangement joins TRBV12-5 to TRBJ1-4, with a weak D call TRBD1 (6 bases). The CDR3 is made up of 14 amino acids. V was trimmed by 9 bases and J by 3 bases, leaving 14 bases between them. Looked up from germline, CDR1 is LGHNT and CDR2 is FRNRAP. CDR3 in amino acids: CASNLQGPNEKLFF. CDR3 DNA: TGTGCTAGCAACTTACAGGGACCTAATGAAAAACTGTTTTTT.

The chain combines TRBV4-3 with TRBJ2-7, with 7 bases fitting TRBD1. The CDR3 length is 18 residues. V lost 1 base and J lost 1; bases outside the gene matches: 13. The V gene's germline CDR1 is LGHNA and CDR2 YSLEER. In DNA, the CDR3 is TGCGCCAGCAGCCAAGGGATCTCCGGGACAGAATTTTCCTACGAGCAGTACTTC. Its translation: CASSQGISGTEFSYEQYF.

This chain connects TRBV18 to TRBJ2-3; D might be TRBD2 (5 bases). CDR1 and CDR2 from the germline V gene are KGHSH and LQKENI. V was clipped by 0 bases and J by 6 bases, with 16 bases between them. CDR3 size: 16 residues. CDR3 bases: TGTGCCAGCTCACCACCGAGCGGTGACTTCGGGGATACGCAGTATTTT. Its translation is CASSPPSGDFGDTQYF.

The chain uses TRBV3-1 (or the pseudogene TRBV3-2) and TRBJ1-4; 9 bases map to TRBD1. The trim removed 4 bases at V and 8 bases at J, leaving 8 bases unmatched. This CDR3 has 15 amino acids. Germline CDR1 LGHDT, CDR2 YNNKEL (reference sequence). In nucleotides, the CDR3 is TGTGCCAGCAGCCTAGGGACAGGGCTAGGAGAAAAACTGTTTTTT. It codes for CASSLGTGLGEKLFF.

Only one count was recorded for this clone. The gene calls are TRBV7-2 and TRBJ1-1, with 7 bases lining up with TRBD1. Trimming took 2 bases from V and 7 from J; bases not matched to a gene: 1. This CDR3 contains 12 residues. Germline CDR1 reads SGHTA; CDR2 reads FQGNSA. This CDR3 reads CASSLSGGEAFF. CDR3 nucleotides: TGTGCCAGCAGCTTATCAGGGGGTGAAGCTTTCTTT.

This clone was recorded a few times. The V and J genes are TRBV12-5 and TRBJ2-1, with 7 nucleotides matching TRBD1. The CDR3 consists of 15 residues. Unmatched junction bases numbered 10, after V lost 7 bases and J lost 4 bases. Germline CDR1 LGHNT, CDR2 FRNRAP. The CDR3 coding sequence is TGTGCTAGTGCCGCCGACAGGGCGATATACAATGAGCAGTTCTTC. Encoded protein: CASAADRAIYNEQFF.

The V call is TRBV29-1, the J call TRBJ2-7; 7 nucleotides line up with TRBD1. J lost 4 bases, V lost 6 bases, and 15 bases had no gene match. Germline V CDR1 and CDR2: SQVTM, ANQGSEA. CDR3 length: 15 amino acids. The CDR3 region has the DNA TGCAGCGTACGGGGTCATGGACAGGCCCGGTACGAGCAGTACTTC. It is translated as CSVRGHGQARYEQYF.

As DNA, the CDR3 is TGTGCCAGCTCACCACGGGACACCGGATCTGGGGCCAACGTCCTGACTTTC. Protein sequence: CASSPRDTGSGANVLTF. J is TRBJ2-6 and V is TRBV18; a possible D gene is TRBD1 (6 bases). The CDR3 extends over 17 amino acids. V dropped 1 base and J dropped 1 base, with 11 bases sitting between them. CDR1 KGHSH and CDR2 LQKENI come from the germline V gene.

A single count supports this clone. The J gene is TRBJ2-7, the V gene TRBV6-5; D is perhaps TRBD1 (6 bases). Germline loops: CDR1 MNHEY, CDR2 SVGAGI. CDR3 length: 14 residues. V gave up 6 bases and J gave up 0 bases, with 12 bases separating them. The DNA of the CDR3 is TGTGCCAGCAGCCTAGACAGGTACTCCTACGAGCAGTACTTC. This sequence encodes CASSLDRYSYEQYF.

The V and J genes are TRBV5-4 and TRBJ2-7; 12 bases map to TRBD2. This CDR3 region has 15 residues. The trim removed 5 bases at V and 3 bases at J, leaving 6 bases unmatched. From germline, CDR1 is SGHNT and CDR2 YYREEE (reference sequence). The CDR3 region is CASRLAGGRFYEQYF. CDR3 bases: TGTGCCAGCAGACTAGCGGGGGGTCGTTTCTACGAGCAGTACTTC.

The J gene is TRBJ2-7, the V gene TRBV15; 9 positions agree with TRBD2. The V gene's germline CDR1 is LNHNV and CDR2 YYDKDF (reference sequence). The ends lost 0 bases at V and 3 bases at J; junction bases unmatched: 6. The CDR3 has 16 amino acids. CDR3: CATSRDLAGLNYEQYF. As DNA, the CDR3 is TGTGCCACCAGCAGAGATCTAGCGGGGTTGAACTACGAGCAGTACTTC.